Here is one T cell receptor beta chain with its context. No antigen is known for it. The sample originates from a study of radiotherapy plus CTLA-4 blockade in lung cancer. This CDR3 region has 12 residues. Trimming stripped 7 bases from V and 7 bases from J, with 14 bases between. Germline V gives CDR1 GTSNPN, CDR2 SVGIG (reference sequence). Sequencing was performed with immunoSEQ multiplex PCR; in TCRdb, only in-frame clones are kept and a portion is missing. The sample records tens of thousands of clones, around 77% being singletons. Notes on the study in general: Strongest reported response predictors: early blood clone changes and post-radiation interferon-beta.

The sequence came from a human donor with non-small cell lung cancer who had stable disease on radiotherapy plus ipilimumab. This chain links TRBV30 with TRBJ1-3; weak D call: TRBD1 (5 bases). Source: peripheral blood, taken from a patient treated with radiotherapy plus ipilimumab. CDR3: CASTGSGNTIYF. The CDR3 coding sequence is TGTGCCTCCACAGGATCCGGGAACACCATATATTTT.